Shown below are 24 T cell receptor beta chains from a single sample sequenced in a study of PD-1 blockade in mismatch repair-deficient tumors (dated by TCRdb to the late 2010s). In light of the paper, this sample's time point label describes: peripheral blood before pembrolizumab. The protocol used for the library was the immunoSEQ multiplex PCR assay. Sourced from immuneACCESS, this table was stored by TCRdb with only in-frame sequences that have V and J called. A share of the clones is absent; for the studies checked, an unresolved V gene accounts for under half, and the remainder has no known explanation. The sample has roughly 49,000 clones on record, 65% to 80% of them singletons. Roughly 3.4% of the sample comes from the top ten. The source was PBMCs, collected before pembrolizumab treatment. Every receptor here comes from an adult with mismatch repair-deficient cancer.

The chain links TRBV10-3 to TRBJ2-7; tentatively, D is TRBD2 (5 bases). This CDR3 region has 13 residues. With 4 bases removed from V and 2 bases from J, the gap between germline ends came to 9 bases. Germline CDR1 ENHRY, CDR2 SYGVKD. The CDR3 here is CAISGTLTYEQYF. CDR3 DNA sequence: TGTGCCATCAGTGGGACTCTCACCTACGAGCAGTACTTC.

J is TRBJ2-5 and V is TRBV5-1, with 10 bases that match TRBD1. Germline V gives CDR1 SGHRS, CDR2 YFSETQ. V shed 6 bases, J shed 5 bases, and the junction held 10 bases outside the gene matches. The CDR3 is 15 residues long. The DNA for the CDR3 is TGCGCCAGCAACAGGGACAGGGGACACGAGGAGACCCAGTACTTC. It yields the protein CASNRDRGHEETQYF.

This clone was observed a few times. J is TRBJ1-1 and V is TRBV10-1; no firm D call. The CDR3 runs 13 residues. Germline CDR1 reads WNHNN; CDR2 reads SYGVQD (reference sequence). Trimming removed 4 bases at V and 5 bases at J, with 11 bases between. The CDR3 region is CASSARQGTEAFF. The CDR3 DNA reads TGCGCCAGCAGTGCTAGACAAGGAACTGAAGCTTTCTTT.

The chain uses TRBV27 and TRBJ2-7; 10 bases line up with TRBD2. J lost 2 bases, V lost 5 bases, and 6 bases had no gene match. This CDR3 region has 15 residues. Germline CDR1 and CDR2: MNHEY and SMNVEV (reference sequence). CDR3 protein: CASSPLAGGAYEQYF. Written as DNA, the CDR3 is TGTGCCAGCAGTCCGTTAGCGGGAGGAGCCTACGAGCAGTACTTC.

The genes are TRBV28 and TRBJ2-4; D unclear. Trimming took 4 bases from V and 7 from J, leaving 5 bases between them. CDR1 and CDR2 from the germline V gene are MDHEN and SYDVKM. This CDR3 comprises 11 residues. CDR3 region: CASSSPNIQYF. The CDR3 bases are TGTGCCAGCAGTTCCCCCAACATTCAGTACTTC.

V gene TRBV15 combines with J gene TRBJ1-3; weak D call: TRBD1 (6 bases). V lost 0 bases to trimming and J lost 2 bases, with 11 bases between them. Germline V lookup: CDR1 LNHNV, CDR2 YYDKDF (reference sequence). The CDR3 has 16 amino acids. The CDR3 coding sequence is TGTGCCACCAGCAGAGATCGGGGGGCAACTGGAAACACCATATATTTT. Translation: CATSRDRGATGNTIYF.

This clone was found once. The chain combines TRBV7-3 with TRBJ2-1; D remains unclear. The V gene's germline CDR1 is SGHTA and CDR2 FQGTGA. With 2 bases removed from V and 0 bases from J, the gap between germline ends came to 11 bases. The CDR3 has 16 amino acids. The CDR3 DNA reads as TGTGCCAGCAGCTTAGGGCAGCCCAGCTCCTACAATGAGCAGTTCTTC. Its protein is CASSLGQPSSYNEQFF.

The chain employs TRBV4-3 and TRBJ2-5; weak D call: TRBD2 (6 bases). CDR1 is LGHNA and CDR2 is YSLEER in the germline V gene. This CDR3 spans 15 amino acids. Trimming shortened V by 0 bases and J by 5 bases, and 13 bases separated the two germline ends. The CDR3 here is CASSQDAGPRETQYF. CDR3 DNA: TGCGCCAGCAGCCAAGATGCGGGGCCTCGGGAGACCCAGTACTTC.

This chain connects TRBV15 to TRBJ1-2; D might be TRBD1 (5 bases). The V gene lost 3 bases and the J gene lost 11 bases, with 10 bases spanning the gap. Germline CDR1 LNHNV, CDR2 YYDKDF (reference sequence). The CDR3 extends over 11 amino acids. CDR3 coding DNA: TGTGCCACCAGCAGGGCGACAGAGTACACCTTC. It specifies CATSRATEYTF. Using reference TRBV15 and TRBJ1-2 for the parts outside the CDR3, the full variable domain is DAMVIQNPRYQVTQFGKPVTLSCSQTLNHNVMYWYQQKSSQAPKLLFHYYDKDFNNEADTPDNFQSRRPNTSFCFLDIRSPGLGDTAMYLCATSRATEYTFGSGTRLTVV.

This chain uses TRBV11-3 with TRBJ1-4; D is undetermined. The CDR3 totals 13 residues. V was trimmed by 5 bases and J by 8 bases, leaving 12 bases between them. Germline loops: CDR1 SGHNT, CDR2 YENEEA. The CDR3 DNA reads as TGTGCCAGCAGCCTCACAATGGGAGAAAAACTGTTTTTT. This sequence encodes CASSLTMGEKLFF.

Note on this clone: The sample contains more than one DNA sequence encoding this CDR3. The rearrangement links TRBV5-1 to TRBJ2-7, with 8 bases identical to TRBD2. This CDR3 has 15 amino acids. Germline V gives CDR1 SGHRS, CDR2 YFSETQ. V shed 4 bases, J shed 4 bases, and the junction held 10 bases outside the gene matches. CDR3 sequence: CASSPARGAAYEQYF. DNA of the CDR3: TGCGCCAGCAGCCCGGCGCGGGGGGCTGCATACGAGCAGTACTTC.

This chain connects TRBV7-6 to TRBJ2-3, with TRBD2 identical over 14 bases. The ends lost 5 bases at V and 6 bases at J; junction bases unmatched: 4. This CDR3 has 15 residues. CDR1 is SGHVS and CDR2 is FNYEAQ in the germline V gene. In DNA form, the CDR3 reads TGTGCCAGCAGCGCGGGACTAGCGGGAGTGGATACGCAGTATTTT. Amino acid sequence: CASSAGLAGVDTQYF.

The chain recombines TRBV7-9 with TRBJ1-1; D is perhaps TRBD1 (5 bases). V lost 3 bases and J lost 3, with 17 bases in between. This CDR3 is 16 amino acids long. Germline V lookup: CDR1 SEHNR, CDR2 FQNEAQ (reference sequence). The CDR3 region has the DNA TGTGCCAGCAGCTTGTATCGCTCGGGAGGGGACACTGAAGCTTTCTTT. Protein product: CASSLYRSGGDTEAFF.

The V call is TRBV6-1, the J call TRBJ1-1; D is uncertain. Trimming took off 5 bases at V and 4 bases at J, with 8 bases between the two ends. Germline lookup yields CDR1 MNHNS and CDR2 SASEGT. The CDR3 sequence is 12 residues long. CDR3 nucleotides: TGTGCCAGCAGTCACGGGGTCACTGAAGCTTTCTTT. Translation gives CASSHGVTEAFF.

The chain employs TRBV10-3 and TRBJ2-3; 10 bases line up with TRBD2. V was clipped by 1 base and J by 1 base; unmatched bases: 2. The CDR3 consists of 16 residues. CDR1 and CDR2 from the germline V gene are ENHRY and SYGVKD. CDR3 nucleotide sequence: TGTGCCATCAGTGAGTATGGACTAGCGGGCACAGATACGCAGTATTTT. Protein sequence: CAISEYGLAGTDTQYF.

The chain recombines TRBV7-2 with TRBJ1-1; no clear D gene. The germline gives CDR1 SGHTA, CDR2 FQGNSA. The CDR3 extends over 13 amino acids. Trimming removed 5 bases from V and 0 bases from J, with 7 bases in between. CDR3 in DNA: TGTGCCAGCAGCGTGACTTTGAACACTGAAGCTTTCTTT. Residues: CASSVTLNTEAFF.

This clone is judged medium-sized. The chain combines TRBV7-9 with TRBJ1-2; D is unclear. The CDR3 totals 10 residues. Trimming removed 3 bases at V and 12 bases at J, with 8 bases between. The germline V gene encodes CDR1 SEHNR and CDR2 FQNEAQ (reference sequence). The CDR3 region has the DNA TGTGCCAGCAGCTTTTCTGCGGACACCTTC. Encoded protein: CASSFSADTF.

The chain is built from TRBV4-3 and TRBJ2-1, with unresolved D. Germline-derived CDR1 and CDR2 are LGHNA and YSLEER. Trimming took 4 bases from V and 6 from J, leaving 22 bases between them. The CDR3 is 17 amino acids. The CDR3 bases are TGCGCCAGCAGCCCCTTACGTGTCGCGGCGTTCGTCAATGAGCAGTTCTTC. Its translation is CASSPLRVAAFVNEQFF.

V gene TRBV23-1 combines with J gene TRBJ1-2, with D maybe TRBD1 (5 bases). TRBV23-1 is sorted into the ORF group, with uncertain function. Trimming took off 7 bases at V and 1 base at J, with 16 bases between the two ends. The CDR3 runs to 15 residues. The DNA for the CDR3 is TGCGCCAGCAATCGACTGAGGGGCTTTAACTATGGCTACACCTTC. Its translation: CASNRLRGFNYGYTF.

The V call is TRBV2, the J call TRBJ2-2, with 13 bases matching TRBD2. The CDR3 runs 15 residues. The junction had 3 bases not matched to a gene; V was cut back by 6 bases and J by 5 bases. Germline V gene sequence: CDR1 SNHLY, CDR2 FYNNEI. CDR3: CASSTSGRDTGELFF. CDR3 nucleotides: TGTGCCAGCAGCACTAGCGGGAGGGATACCGGGGAGCTGTTTTTT.

The chain employs TRBV7-9 and TRBJ2-5; 8 positions agree with TRBD1. Germline loops: CDR1 SEHNR, CDR2 FQNEAQ (reference sequence). The CDR3 runs 15 residues. Germline trimming cut 5 bases from V and 7 bases from J; bases unmatched to any gene: 12. CDR3 sequence reads: CASSHRGVTAGTQYF. The CDR3 DNA reads TGTGCCAGCAGCCACAGGGGGGTAACCGCCGGGACCCAGTACTTC.

The sample holds a few counts of this clone. The V and J genes are TRBV2 and TRBJ1-5, with D hard to call. CDR1 and CDR2 from the germline V gene are SNHLY and FYNNEI. Trimming took off 3 bases at V and 11 bases at J, with 17 bases between the two ends. This CDR3 has 14 amino acids. The CDR3: CASSEAPSSGAQHF. The CDR3 nucleotides read TGTGCCAGCAGTGAGGCCCCATCAAGTGGGGCCCAGCATTTT.

CDR3 amino acids: CASSLAGGYSTYEQYF. The DNA for the CDR3 is TGTGCCAGCAGCTTAGCGGGGGGATACTCTACCTACGAGCAGTACTTC. The chain is built from TRBV7-2 and TRBJ2-7, with D perhaps matching TRBD2 (6 bases). Trimming cost V 0 bases and J 2 bases, with 14 bases left between them. Germline V gene sequence: CDR1 SGHTA, CDR2 FQGNSA. The CDR3 length is 16 residues.

The rearrangement uses TRBV19 and TRBJ2-7; 7 bases are shared with TRBD1. This CDR3 region has 17 residues. Losses at the gene ends were 0 bases for V and 1 base for J; bases not matched to a gene: 9. Germline V lookup: CDR1 LNHDA, CDR2 SQIVND (reference sequence). CDR3 residues: CASSIDNTQGYSYEQYF. CDR3 coding DNA: TGTGCCAGTAGTATAGATAATACACAGGGGTATTCCTACGAGCAGTACTTC.